This T cell receptor (beta chain) is drawn from a study of T cells after yellow fever vaccination. Notes on the study in general: Booster samples showed a return of most primary-vaccination clones (roughly 96% CD4, 88% CD8).

V was pared by 4 bases and J by 2 bases, with 7 bases between. The CDR3 contains 13 residues. Germline V lookup: CDR1 KGHSH, CDR2 LQKENI. TCRdb redid the calling of the 5' RACE reads with MiXCR, one entry per CDR3 protein. The table shows 400,000 or so distinct CDR3 sequences, with 15% to 20% occurring only once. There are a few counts of this clonotype. Its antigen remains unidentified. V gene TRBV18 combines with J gene TRBJ2-3; perhaps TRBD1 as D (5 bases). This receptor was obtained from a man between 18 and 29 years old who received the YFV17D yellow fever vaccine. The sample in question was PBMCs, obtained before the yellow fever booster vaccination. The CDR3 here is CASSLTDTDTQYF. The DNA for the CDR3 is TGTGCCAGCTCACTGACAGACACAGATACGCAGTATTTT.